Listed here is a single T cell receptor (beta chain). The antigen remains undetermined. A read error is possible here, since a much larger clone lies one base away. These data originate in a study of T cells in Graves' hyperthyroidism and ophthalmopathy. Study-wide findings and caveats: By a 13 V-J model, ophthalmopathy was set apart from stable hyperthyroidism.

RNA transcripts were the template for amplifying TCR beta CDR3 regions. TCR CDR3 regions were first amplified by RT-PCR with HTBI primers. TCRdb re-analysed the multiplex PCR reads in MiXCR, keeping a single row per CDR3 protein. The profile shows 700,000 to 950,000 distinct CDR3 sequences, about 35% of them singletons. Over 18 months, lack of ophthalmopathy progression marked Graves' hyperthyroidism as stable. The CDR3 sequence is 13 residues long. Germline CDR1 SGHVS, CDR2 FQNEAQ. The TCR comes from a woman aged 40 to 55 with Graves' hyperthyroidism. The V gene is TRBV7-8, the J gene TRBJ1-2, with unresolved D. Material: blood. Written as DNA, the CDR3 is TGTGCCGGCAGCTTAGTGGACGGCTATGGCTACACCTTC. It yields the protein CAGSLVDGYGYTF.